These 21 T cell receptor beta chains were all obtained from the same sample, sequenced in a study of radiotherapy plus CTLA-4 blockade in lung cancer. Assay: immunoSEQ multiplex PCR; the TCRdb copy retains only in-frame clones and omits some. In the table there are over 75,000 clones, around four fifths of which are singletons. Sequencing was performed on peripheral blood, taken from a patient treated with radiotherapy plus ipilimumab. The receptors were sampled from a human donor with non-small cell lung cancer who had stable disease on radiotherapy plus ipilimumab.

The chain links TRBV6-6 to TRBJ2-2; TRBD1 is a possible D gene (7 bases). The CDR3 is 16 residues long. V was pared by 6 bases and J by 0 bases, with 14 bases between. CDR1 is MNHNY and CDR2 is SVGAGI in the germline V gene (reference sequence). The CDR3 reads CASSNQGGANTGELFF. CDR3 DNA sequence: TGTGCCAGCAGCAACCAGGGGGGCGCGAACACCGGGGAGCTGTTTTTT.

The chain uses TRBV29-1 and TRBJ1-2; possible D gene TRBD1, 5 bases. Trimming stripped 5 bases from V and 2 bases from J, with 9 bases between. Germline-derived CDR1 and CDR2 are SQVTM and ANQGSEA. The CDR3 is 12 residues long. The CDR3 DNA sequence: TGCAGCGTTCAGGGACGGAACTATGGCTACACCTTC. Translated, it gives CSVQGRNYGYTF.

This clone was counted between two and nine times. This CDR3 is CASTGNTIYF. CDR3 coding DNA: TGTGCCAGCACTGGAAACACCATATATTTT. The chain is built from TRBV28 and TRBJ1-3; D ambiguous. Trimming cost V 7 bases and J 2 bases, with 0 bases left between them. Germline values: CDR1 MDHEN, CDR2 SYDVKM. The CDR3 is made up of 10 amino acids.

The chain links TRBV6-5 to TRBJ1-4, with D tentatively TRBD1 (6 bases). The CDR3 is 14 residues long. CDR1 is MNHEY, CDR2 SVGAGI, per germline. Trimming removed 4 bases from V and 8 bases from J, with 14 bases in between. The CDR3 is CASSFTGLGEKLFF. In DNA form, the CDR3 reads TGTGCCAGCAGTTTTACAGGGTTAGGGGAAAAACTGTTTTTT.

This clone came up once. For the CDR3, the DNA is TGTGCCTGGAGATGGGTTGCGGCCTCAGATACGCAGTATTTT. Residues: CAWRWVAASDTQYF. The chain couples TRBV30 to TRBJ2-3; D remains ambiguous. Germline V CDR1 and CDR2: GTSNPN, SVGIG (reference sequence). Trimming left V 3 bases short and J 4 bases short, with 14 bases between. The CDR3 is 14 amino acids.

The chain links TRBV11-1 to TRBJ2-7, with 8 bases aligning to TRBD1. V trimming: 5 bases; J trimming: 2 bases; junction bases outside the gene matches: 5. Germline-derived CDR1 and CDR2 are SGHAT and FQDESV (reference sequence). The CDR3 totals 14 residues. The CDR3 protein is CASSRAQGAYEQYF. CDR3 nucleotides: TGTGCCAGCAGCCGCGCACAGGGGGCCTACGAGCAGTACTTC.

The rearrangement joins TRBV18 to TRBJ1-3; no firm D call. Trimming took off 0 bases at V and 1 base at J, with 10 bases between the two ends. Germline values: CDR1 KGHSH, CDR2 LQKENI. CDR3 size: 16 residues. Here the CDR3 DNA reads TGTGCCAGCTCACCACCGGAAAGTCGGTCTGGAAACACCATATATTTT. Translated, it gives CASSPPESRSGNTIYF. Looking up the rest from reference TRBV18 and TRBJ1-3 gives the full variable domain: NAGVMQNPRHLVRRRGQEARLRCSPMKGHSHVYWYRQLPEEGLKFMVYLQKENIIDESGMPKERFSAEFPKEGPSILRIQQVVRGDSAAYFCASSPPESRSGNTIYFGEGSWLTVV.

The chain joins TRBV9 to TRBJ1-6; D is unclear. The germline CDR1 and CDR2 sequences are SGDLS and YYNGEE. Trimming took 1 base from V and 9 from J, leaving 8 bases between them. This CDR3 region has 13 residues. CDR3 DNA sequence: TGTGCCAGCAGCGTAAATCCGGCTTCACCCCTCCACTTT. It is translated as CASSVNPASPLHF.

CDR3 region: CSVLRDRGLGYTF. The DNA of the CDR3 is TGCAGCGTTTTAAGGGACAGGGGCTTGGGCTACACCTTC. The J gene is TRBJ1-2, the V gene TRBV29-1; 10 nucleotides agree with TRBD1. CDR3 length: 13 residues. The V gene end was trimmed by 5 bases and the J gene end by 8 bases; junction bases not matched to a gene: 8. CDR1 and CDR2 from the germline V gene are SQVTM and ANQGSEA.

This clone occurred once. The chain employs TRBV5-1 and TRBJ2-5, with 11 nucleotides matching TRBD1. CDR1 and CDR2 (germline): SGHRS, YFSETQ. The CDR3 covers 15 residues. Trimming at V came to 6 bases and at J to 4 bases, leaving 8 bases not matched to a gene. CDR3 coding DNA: TGCGCCAGCACCCTGGACAGGGGGCTTGGAGAGACCCAGTACTTC. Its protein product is CASTLDRGLGETQYF. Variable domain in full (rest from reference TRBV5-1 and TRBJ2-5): KAGVTQTPRYLIKTRGQQVTLSCSPISGHRSVSWYQQTPGQGLQFLFEYFSETQRNKGNFPGRFSGRQFSNSRSEMNVSTLELGDSALYLCASTLDRGLGETQYFGPGTRLLVL.

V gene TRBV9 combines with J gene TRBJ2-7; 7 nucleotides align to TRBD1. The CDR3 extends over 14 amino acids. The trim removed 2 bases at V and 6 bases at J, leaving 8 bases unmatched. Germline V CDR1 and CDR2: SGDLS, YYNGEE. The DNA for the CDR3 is TGTGCCAGCAGCGTCCGGGACAGACGGGGCGAGCAGTACTTC. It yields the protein CASSVRDRRGEQYF. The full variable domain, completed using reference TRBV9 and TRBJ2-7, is DSGVTQTPKHLITATGQRVTLRCSPRSGDLSVYWYQQSLDQGLQFLIQYYNGEERAKGNILERFSAQQFPDLHSELNLSSLELGDSALYFCASSVRDRRGEQYFGPGTRLTVT.

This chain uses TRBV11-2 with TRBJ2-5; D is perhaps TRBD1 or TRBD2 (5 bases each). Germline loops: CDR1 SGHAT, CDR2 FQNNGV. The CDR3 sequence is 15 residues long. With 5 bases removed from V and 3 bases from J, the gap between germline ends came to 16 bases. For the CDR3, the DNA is TGTGCCAGCAGCCCCCCGGGACGACCGGAAGAGACCCAGTACTTC. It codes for CASSPPGRPEETQYF. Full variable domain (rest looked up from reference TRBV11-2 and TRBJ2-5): EAGVAQSPRYKIIEKRQSVAFWCNPISGHATLYWYQQILGQGPKLLIQFQNNGVVDDSQLPKDRFSAERLKGVDSTLKIQPAKLEDSAVYLCASSPPGRPEETQYFGPGTRLLVL.

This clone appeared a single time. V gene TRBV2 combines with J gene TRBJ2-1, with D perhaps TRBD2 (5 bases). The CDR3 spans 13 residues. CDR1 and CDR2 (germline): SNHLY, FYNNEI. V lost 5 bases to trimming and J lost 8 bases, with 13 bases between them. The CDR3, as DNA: TGTGCCAGCAGTTATAACCCCGGGGATGAGCAGTTCTTC. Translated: CASSYNPGDEQFF. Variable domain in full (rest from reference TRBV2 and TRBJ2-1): EPEVTQTPSHQVTQMGQEVILRCVPISNHLYFYWYRQILGQKVEFLVSFYNNEISEKSEIFDDQFSVERPDGSNFTLKIRSTKLEDSAMYFCASSYNPGDEQFFGPGTRLTVL.

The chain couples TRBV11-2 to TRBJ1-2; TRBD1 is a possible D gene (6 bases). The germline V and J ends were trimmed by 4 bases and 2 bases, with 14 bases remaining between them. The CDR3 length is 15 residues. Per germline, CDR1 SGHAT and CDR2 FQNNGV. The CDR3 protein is CASSSAPGQNYGYTF. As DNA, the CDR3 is TGTGCCAGCAGCTCCGCCCCCGGACAGAACTATGGCTACACCTTC.

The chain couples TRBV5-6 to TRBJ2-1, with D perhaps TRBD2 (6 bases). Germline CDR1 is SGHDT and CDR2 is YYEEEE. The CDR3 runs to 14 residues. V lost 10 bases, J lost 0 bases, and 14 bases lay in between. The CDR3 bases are TGTGCCTATAGCGGACTGAGCTCCTACAATGAGCAGTTCTTC. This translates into CAYSGLSSYNEQFF.

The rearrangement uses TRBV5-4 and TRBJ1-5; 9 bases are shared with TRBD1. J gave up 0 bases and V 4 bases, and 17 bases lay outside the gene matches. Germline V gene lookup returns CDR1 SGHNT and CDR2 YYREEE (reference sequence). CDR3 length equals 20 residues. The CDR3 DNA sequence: TGTGCCAGCAGCCGTATGGAGGACAGGGGTAGGGTCTATAGCAATCAGCCCCAGCATTTT. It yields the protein CASSRMEDRGRVYSNQPQHF.

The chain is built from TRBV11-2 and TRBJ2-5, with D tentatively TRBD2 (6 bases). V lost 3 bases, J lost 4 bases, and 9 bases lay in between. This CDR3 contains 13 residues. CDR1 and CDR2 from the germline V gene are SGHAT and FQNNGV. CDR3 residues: CASSFGRGETQYF. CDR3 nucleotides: TGTGCCAGCAGCTTCGGGAGAGGAGAGACCCAGTACTTC. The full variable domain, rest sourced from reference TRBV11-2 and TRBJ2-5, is EAGVAQSPRYKIIEKRQSVAFWCNPISGHATLYWYQQILGQGPKLLIQFQNNGVVDDSQLPKDRFSAERLKGVDSTLKIQPAKLEDSAVYLCASSFGRGETQYFGPGTRLLVL.

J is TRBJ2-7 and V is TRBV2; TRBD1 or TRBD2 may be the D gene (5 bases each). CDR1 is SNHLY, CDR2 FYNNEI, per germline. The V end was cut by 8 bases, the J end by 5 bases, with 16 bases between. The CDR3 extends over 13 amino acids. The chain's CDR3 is CASGTPGWNEQYF. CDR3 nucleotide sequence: TGTGCCAGCGGGACCCCAGGGTGGAACGAGCAGTACTTC.

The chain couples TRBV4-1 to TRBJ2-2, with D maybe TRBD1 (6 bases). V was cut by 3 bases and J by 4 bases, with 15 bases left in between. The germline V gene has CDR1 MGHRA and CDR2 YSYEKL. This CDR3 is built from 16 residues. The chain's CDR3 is CASSHRGGGSTGELFF. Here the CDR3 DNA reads TGCGCCAGCAGCCATAGAGGGGGTGGTAGCACCGGGGAGCTGTTTTTT.

Here the CDR3 DNA reads TGTGCCAGCAGGAGGGGACCCGCTAGCACAGATACGCAGTATTTT. Protein product: CASRRGPASTDTQYF. The chain recombines TRBV27 with TRBJ2-3; D is tentatively TRBD1 or TRBD2 (5 bases each). V lost 6 bases and J 0 bases, leaving 13 bases between the germline ends. CDR3 size: 15 residues. Germline CDR1 reads MNHEY; CDR2 reads SMNVEV (reference sequence).

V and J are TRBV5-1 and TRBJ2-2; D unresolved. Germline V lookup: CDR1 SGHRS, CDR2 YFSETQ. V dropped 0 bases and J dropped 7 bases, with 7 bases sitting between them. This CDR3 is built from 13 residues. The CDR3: CASSLEVGGELFF. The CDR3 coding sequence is TGCGCCAGCAGCTTGGAGGTGGGCGGGGAGCTGTTTTTT. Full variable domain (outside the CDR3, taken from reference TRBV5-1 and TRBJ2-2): KAGVTQTPRYLIKTRGQQVTLSCSPISGHRSVSWYQQTPGQGLQFLFEYFSETQRNKGNFPGRFSGRQFSNSRSEMNVSTLELGDSALYLCASSLEVGGELFFGEGSRLTVL.